The 2 T cell receptor beta chains presented below share a single source sample, sequenced in a study of cytotoxic CD8 clonotypes in ibrutinib-treated CLL. Some clones are missing from TCRdb's copy, which holds only in-frame ones; the method was immunoSEQ multiplex PCR. The data show some 150,000 clones, with roughly three quarters seen just once and roughly 13% held by the top ten. Source: PBMCs, taken after 12 months of ibrutinib treatment. The receptors were sampled from a human donor with chronic lymphocytic leukemia.

V is TRBV19 and J is TRBJ2-5, with 11 bases identical to TRBD1. CDR1 is LNHDA, CDR2 SQIVND, per germline (reference sequence). V gave up 5 bases and J gave up 4 bases; unmatched junction bases: 12. This CDR3 spans 17 amino acids. CDR3 in amino acids: CASSSSVPGTGGETQYF. The DNA for the CDR3 is TGTGCCAGTAGTTCCTCCGTACCTGGGACAGGGGGAGAGACCCAGTACTTC. The full variable domain, completed using reference TRBV19 and TRBJ2-5, is DGGITQSPKYLFRKEGQNVTLSCEQNLNHDAMYWYRQDPGQGLRLIYYSQIVNDFQKGDIAEGYSVSREKKESFPLTVTSAQKNPTAFYLCASSSSVPGTGGETQYFGPGTRLLVL.

The CDR3 sequence is CASSPSRETQYF. The CDR3 DNA is TGTGCCAGCAGTCCTAGCAGGGAGACCCAGTACTTC. This chain uses TRBV14 with TRBJ2-5, with D possibly TRBD2 on 5 matching bases. Trimming pared 6 bases from V and 5 bases from J, leaving 10 bases between. Germline V gene sequence: CDR1 SGHDN, CDR2 FVKESK. This CDR3 spans 12 amino acids. Supplemented by reference TRBV14 and TRBJ2-5, the full variable domain reads EAGVTQFPSHSVIEKGQTVTLRCDPISGHDNLYWYRRVMGKEIKFLLHFVKESKQDESGMPNNRFLAERTGGTYSTLKVQPAELEDSGVYFCASSPSRETQYFGPGTRLLVL.